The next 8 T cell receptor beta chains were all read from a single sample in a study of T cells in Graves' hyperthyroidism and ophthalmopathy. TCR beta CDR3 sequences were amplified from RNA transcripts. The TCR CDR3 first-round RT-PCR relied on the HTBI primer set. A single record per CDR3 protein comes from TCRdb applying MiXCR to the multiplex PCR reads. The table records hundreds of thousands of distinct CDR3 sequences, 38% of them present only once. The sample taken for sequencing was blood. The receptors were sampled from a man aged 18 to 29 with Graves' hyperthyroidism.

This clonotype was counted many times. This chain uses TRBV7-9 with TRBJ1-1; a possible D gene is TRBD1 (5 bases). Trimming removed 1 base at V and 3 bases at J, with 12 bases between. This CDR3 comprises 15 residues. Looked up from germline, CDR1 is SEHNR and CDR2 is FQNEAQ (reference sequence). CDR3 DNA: TGTGCCAGCAGCTTAGGACGCAGGGAGGACACTGAAGCTTTCTTT. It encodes CASSLGRREDTEAFF. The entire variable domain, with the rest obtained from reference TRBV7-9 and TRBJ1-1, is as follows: DTGVSQNPRHKITKRGQNVTFRCDPISEHNRLYWYRQTLGQGPEFLTYFQNEAQLEKSRLLSDRFSAERPKGSFSTLEIQRTEQGDSAMYLCASSLGRREDTEAFFGQGTRLTVV.

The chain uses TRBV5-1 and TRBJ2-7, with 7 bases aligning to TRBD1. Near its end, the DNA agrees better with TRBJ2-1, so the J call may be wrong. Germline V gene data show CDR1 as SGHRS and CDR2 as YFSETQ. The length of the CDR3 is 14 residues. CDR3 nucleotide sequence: TGCGCCAGCAGCTTGGGGACAGGAGACAATGAGCAGTTCTTC. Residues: CASSLGTGDNEQFF.

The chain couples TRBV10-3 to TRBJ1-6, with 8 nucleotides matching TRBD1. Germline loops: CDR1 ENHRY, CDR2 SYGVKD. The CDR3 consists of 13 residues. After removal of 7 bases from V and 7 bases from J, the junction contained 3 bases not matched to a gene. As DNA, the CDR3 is TGTGCCATCAAAGGACAGGGCAATTCACCCCTCCACTTT. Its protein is CAIKGQGNSPLHF.

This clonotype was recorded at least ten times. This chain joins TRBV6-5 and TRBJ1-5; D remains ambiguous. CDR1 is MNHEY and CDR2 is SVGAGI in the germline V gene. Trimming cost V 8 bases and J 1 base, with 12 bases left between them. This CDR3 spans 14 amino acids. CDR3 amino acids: CASDSRRSNQPQHF. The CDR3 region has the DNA TGTGCCAGCGATAGTCGGAGGAGCAATCAGCCCCAGCATTTT.

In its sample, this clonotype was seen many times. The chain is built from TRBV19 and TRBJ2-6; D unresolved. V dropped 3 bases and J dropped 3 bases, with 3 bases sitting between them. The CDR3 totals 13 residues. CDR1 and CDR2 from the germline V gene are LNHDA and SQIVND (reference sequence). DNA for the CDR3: TGTGCCAGTAGTATCGGTGGGGCCAACGTCCTGACTTTC. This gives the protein CASSIGGANVLTF.

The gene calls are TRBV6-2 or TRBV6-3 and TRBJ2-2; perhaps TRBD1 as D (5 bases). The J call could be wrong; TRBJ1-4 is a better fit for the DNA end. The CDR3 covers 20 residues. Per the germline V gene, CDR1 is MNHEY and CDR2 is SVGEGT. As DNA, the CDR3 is TGTGCCAGCAGTTCCTCACGAGGGGCGGTGGGCCTAACAACTAATGAAAAACTGTTTTTT. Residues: CASSSSRGAVGLTTNEKLFF.

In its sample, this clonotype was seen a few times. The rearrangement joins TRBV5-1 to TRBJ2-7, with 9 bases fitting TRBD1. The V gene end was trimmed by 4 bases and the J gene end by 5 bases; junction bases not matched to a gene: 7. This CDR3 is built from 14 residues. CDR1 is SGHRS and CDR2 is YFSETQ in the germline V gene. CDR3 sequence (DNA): TGCGCCAGCAGCGCCGGGACAGGGTTCCACGAGCAGTACTTC. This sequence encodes CASSAGTGFHEQYF. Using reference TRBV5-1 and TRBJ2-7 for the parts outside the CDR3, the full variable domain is KAGVTQTPRYLIKTRGQQVTLSCSPISGHRSVSWYQQTPGQGLQFLFEYFSETQRNKGNFPGRFSGRQFSNSRSEMNVSTLELGDSALYLCASSAGTGFHEQYFGPGTRLTVT.

CDR3 residues: CASSSPGTGDTGELFF. CDR3 bases: TGTGCCAGCAGCTCCCCCGGGACAGGGGACACCGGGGAGCTGTTTTTT. The chain recombines TRBV7-6 with TRBJ2-2; TRBD1 matches at 10 bases. V was clipped by 4 bases and J by 3 bases; unmatched bases: 5. CDR3 size: 16 residues. CDR1 and CDR2 (germline): SGHVS, FNYEAQ. The whole variable domain, filled in from reference TRBV7-6 and TRBJ2-2, reads GAGVSQSPRYKVTKRGQDVALRCDPISGHVSLYWYRQALGQGPEFLTYFNYEAQQDKSGLPNDRFSAERPEGSISTLTIQRTEQRDSAMYRCASSSPGTGDTGELFFGEGSRLTVL.